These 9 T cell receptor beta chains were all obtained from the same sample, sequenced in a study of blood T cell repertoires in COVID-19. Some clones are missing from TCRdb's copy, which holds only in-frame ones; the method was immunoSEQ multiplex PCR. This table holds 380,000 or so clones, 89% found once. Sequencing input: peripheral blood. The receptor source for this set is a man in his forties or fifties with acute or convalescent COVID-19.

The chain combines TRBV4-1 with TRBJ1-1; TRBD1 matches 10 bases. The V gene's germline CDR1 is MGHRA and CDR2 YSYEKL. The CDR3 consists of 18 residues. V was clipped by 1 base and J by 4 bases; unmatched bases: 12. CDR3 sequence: CASSQGTGTGEFITEAFF. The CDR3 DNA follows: TGCGCCAGCAGCCAAGGCACCGGGACAGGGGAGTTTATCACTGAAGCTTTCTTT.

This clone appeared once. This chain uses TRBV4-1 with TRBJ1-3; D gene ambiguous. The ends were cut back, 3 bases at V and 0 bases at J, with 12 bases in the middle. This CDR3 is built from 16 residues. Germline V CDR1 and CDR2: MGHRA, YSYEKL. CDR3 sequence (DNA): TGCGCCAGCAGCCATCCCTTCACGGTCTCTGGAAACACCATATATTTT. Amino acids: CASSHPFTVSGNTIYF.

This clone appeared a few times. CDR3 nucleotides: TGTGCCGTCCTCCCGCGCACGGGGGGAGACACCGGGGAGCTGTTTTTT. Amino acids: CAVLPRTGGDTGELFF. The V call is TRBV5-4, the J call TRBJ2-2; 7 bases agree with TRBD2. This CDR3 comprises 16 residues. Germline CDR1 and CDR2: SGHNT and YYREEE (reference sequence). The ends lost 10 bases at V and 3 bases at J; junction bases unmatched: 15.

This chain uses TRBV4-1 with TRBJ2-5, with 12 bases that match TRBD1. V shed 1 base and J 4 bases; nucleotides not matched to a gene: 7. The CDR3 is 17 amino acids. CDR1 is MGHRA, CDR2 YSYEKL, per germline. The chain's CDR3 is CASSQVWDRGLVETQYF. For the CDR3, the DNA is TGCGCCAGCAGCCAAGTTTGGGACAGGGGGCTTGTAGAGACCCAGTACTTC.

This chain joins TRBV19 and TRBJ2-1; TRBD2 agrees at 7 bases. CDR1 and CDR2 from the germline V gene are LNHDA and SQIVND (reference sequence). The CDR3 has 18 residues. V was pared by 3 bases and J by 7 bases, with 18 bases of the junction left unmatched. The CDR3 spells CASSIGLAAALVVNEQFF. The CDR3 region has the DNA TGTGCCAGTAGTATTGGGCTAGCGGCCGCCTTAGTGGTAAATGAGCAGTTCTTC.

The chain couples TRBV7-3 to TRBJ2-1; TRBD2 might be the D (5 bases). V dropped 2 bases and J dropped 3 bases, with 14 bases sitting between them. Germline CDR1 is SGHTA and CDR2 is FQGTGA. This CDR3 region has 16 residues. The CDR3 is CASSLGPAENYNEQFF. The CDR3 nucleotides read TGTGCCAGCAGCTTAGGTCCAGCGGAAAACTACAATGAGCAGTTCTTC. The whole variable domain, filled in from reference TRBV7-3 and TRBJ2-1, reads GAGVSQTPSNKVTEKGKYVELRCDPISGHTALYWYRQSLGQGPEFLIYFQGTGAADDSGLPNDRFFAVRPEGSVSTLKIQRTERGDSAVYLCASSLGPAENYNEQFFGPGTRLTVL.

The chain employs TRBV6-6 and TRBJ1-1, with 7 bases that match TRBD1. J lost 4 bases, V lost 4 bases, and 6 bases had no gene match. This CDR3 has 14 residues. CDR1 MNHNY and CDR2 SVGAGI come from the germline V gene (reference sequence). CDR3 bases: TGTGCCAGCAGTTTCTCAGGGGGAAGCACTGAAGCTTTCTTT. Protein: CASSFSGGSTEAFF.

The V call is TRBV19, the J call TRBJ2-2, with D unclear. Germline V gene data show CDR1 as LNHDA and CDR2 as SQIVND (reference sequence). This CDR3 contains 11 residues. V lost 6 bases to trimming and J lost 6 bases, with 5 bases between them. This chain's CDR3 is CASRSAGELFF. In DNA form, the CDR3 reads TGTGCCAGTAGGTCCGCCGGGGAGCTGTTTTTT. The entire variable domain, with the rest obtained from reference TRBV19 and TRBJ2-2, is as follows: DGGITQSPKYLFRKEGQNVTLSCEQNLNHDAMYWYRQDPGQGLRLIYYSQIVNDFQKGDIAEGYSVSREKKESFPLTVTSAQKNPTAFYLCASRSAGELFFGEGSRLTVL.

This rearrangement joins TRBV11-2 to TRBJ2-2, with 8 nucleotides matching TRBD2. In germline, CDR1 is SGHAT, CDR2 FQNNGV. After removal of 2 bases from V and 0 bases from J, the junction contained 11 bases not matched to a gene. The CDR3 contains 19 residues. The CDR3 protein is CASSLRLATSATNTGELFF. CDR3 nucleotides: TGTGCCAGCAGCTTAAGGTTAGCGACTAGCGCCACGAACACCGGGGAGCTGTTTTTT.